This TCR beta chain comes out of a study of T cells expressing NK-cell markers. The overall study: Cells sorted as CD3+CD56+NKG2C+, CD3+CD56+NKG2C- and CD3+CD56-NKG2C+ T cells supplied the TCR beta repertoires. Study observations and caveats: A few donors' CD3+CD56-NKG2C+ cells were dominated by the same clonotypes.

The length of the CDR3 is 16 residues. CDR1 is KGHDR and CDR2 is SFDVKD in the germline V gene. This clonotype is labeled medium-sized based on frequency. The target antigen is unknown. TCRdb derives one entry per CDR3 protein from the 5' RACE reads, leaving out DNA. This table lists 5,500 to 8,500 distinct CDR3 sequences. This clonotype originated in a man aged 18-69 years in good health. The sample taken for sequencing was blood T cells: a sorted CD56 or NKG2C T cell subset, CD4+ or CD8+ T cells, or bulk PBMC T cells (not recorded which). This sequence joins TRBV24-1 and TRBJ2-2; TCRdb reports TRBD2, a call that lacks DNA to check it against. The CDR3: CATSDLEGGDTGELFF.